This entry lists 8 T cell receptor beta chains sequenced from one sample in a study of CD8 T cells in Susac syndrome. About 0.45 to 1 ug RNA was reverse transcribed with random hexamers. MiXCR, run by TCRdb on the immunoSEQ multiplex PCR reads, gives a single entry per CDR3 protein. The sample lists over 95,000 distinct CDR3 sequences; approximately 91% were seen once. The sample taken for sequencing was CD4+ T cells from PBMCs. These receptors were collected from a human donor in good health.

The genes are TRBV20-1 and TRBJ1-2; 7 bases fit TRBD1. After removal of 5 bases from V and 3 bases from J, the junction contained 9 bases not matched to a gene. Germline CDR1 reads DFQATT; CDR2 reads SNEGSKA (reference sequence). This CDR3 spans 14 amino acids. CDR3 bases: TGCAGTGCTCGCCGAGCCGGGACAGACTATGGCTACACCTTC. Translated, it gives CSARRAGTDYGYTF.

This sequence joins TRBV11-1 and TRBJ1-2; 7 bases line up with TRBD1. V lost 5 bases and J lost 7; bases outside the gene matches: 16. The CDR3 is made up of 16 amino acids. Germline V gene data show CDR1 as SGHAT and CDR2 as FQDESV (reference sequence). CDR3 sequence (DNA): TGTGCCAGCAGCCCGCATCCGGGACAGCGGCGGAGTGGCTACACCTTC. This encodes CASSPHPGQRRSGYTF.

The rearrangement uses TRBV3-1 and TRBJ2-7; possibly TRBD1 for D (5 bases). This CDR3 has 14 residues. Germline CDR1 LGHDT, CDR2 YNNKEL (reference sequence). The V gene lost 1 base and the J gene lost 3 bases, with 10 bases spanning the gap. Here the CDR3 reads CASSQGTYIYEQYF. CDR3 bases: TGTGCCAGCAGCCAAGGGACATATATCTACGAGCAGTACTTC.

This chain connects TRBV20-1 to TRBJ2-7; 8 bases map to TRBD2. Germline V lookup: CDR1 DFQATT, CDR2 SNEGSKA (reference sequence). The ends lost 1 base at V and 3 bases at J; junction bases unmatched: 14. There are 17 residues in the CDR3. CDR3 coding DNA: TGCAGTGCTAGAGCGCCCAGCGGGAGTGCGCGGGGCTACGAGCAGTACTTC. Translated, it gives CSARAPSGSARGYEQYF.

This clonotype was seen only a few times. The chain combines TRBV27 with TRBJ2-7; the match to TRBD2 covers 9 bases. The CDR3 has 13 amino acids. Germline loops: CDR1 MNHEY, CDR2 SMNVEV (reference sequence). V shed 3 bases, J shed 5 bases, and the junction held 2 bases outside the gene matches. Here the CDR3 reads CASSLRGGDEQYF. Written as DNA, the CDR3 is TGTGCCAGCAGTTTGCGGGGGGGAGACGAGCAGTACTTC.

In this sample, this clonotype turned up a few times. This chain connects TRBV29-1 to TRBJ2-1, with 7 bases matching TRBD2. Trimming cost V 1 base and J 1 base; bases outside gene matches: 7. The CDR3 sequence is 16 residues long. CDR1 SQVTM and CDR2 ANQGSEA come from the germline V gene. The CDR3, as DNA: TGCAGCGTTGAAGGTTTTGGGAGGGGATCCTACAATGAGCAGTTCTTC. Translating it yields CSVEGFGRGSYNEQFF.

V is TRBV2 and J is TRBJ1-1, with D possibly being TRBD1 (6 bases). Trimming shortened V by 6 bases and J by 10 bases, and 9 bases separated the two germline ends. This CDR3 spans 10 amino acids. Germline CDR1 SNHLY, CDR2 FYNNEI. In nucleotides, the CDR3 is TGTGCCAGCAGGGACAGCGGAGCTTTCTTT. It specifies CASRDSGAFF.

This clonotype was seen more than once but under ten times. The V and J genes are TRBV20-1 and TRBJ2-3; 8 nucleotides line up with TRBD1. Looked up from germline, CDR1 is DFQATT and CDR2 is SNEGSKA (reference sequence). The J segment lost 0 bases and the V segment lost 4 bases, leaving 3 bases of the junction unmatched. The length of the CDR3 is 14 residues. CDR3: CSATGQGSTDTQYF. CDR3 coding DNA: TGCAGTGCTACCGGACAGGGTAGCACAGATACGCAGTATTTT.